This record concerns one TCR beta chain sequence. The antigen remains undetermined. The entry originates in a study of cytomegalovirus exposure and HLA in healthy donors. The study ran its PCR with 60 Vbeta and 13 Jbeta primers. TCRdb's copy holds only in-frame clones and misses some; the assay was immunoSEQ multiplex PCR. Among approximately 120,000 clones listed, approximately 85% were seen once. CDR3 length: 15 residues. Germline V CDR1 and CDR2: SGHRS, YFSETQ. Trimming left V 5 bases short and J 0 bases short, with 12 bases between. Notes on the study in general: The authors assumed roughly uniform sequencing depth across donors for presence/absence analyses.

Sequencing input: PBMCs. This TCR came from a woman aged 25 to 39 in good health and CMV-seropositive. The chain recombines TRBV5-1 with TRBJ2-1, with TRBD2 as a possible D gene (6 bases). The CDR3 DNA reads as TGCGCCAGCAGTACAACTAGCTTCTCCTACAATGAGCAGTTCTTC. Translated: CASSTTSFSYNEQFF.